The 24 T cell receptor beta chains presented below share a single source sample, sequenced in a study of control samples from healthy donors and cancer patients (dated by TCRdb to the early 2020s). Library preparation used the immunoSEQ multiplex PCR assay. TCRdb holds this immuneACCESS table with in-frame rearrangements only. Some clones are missing; in checked studies, unresolved V genes explain under half, and the rest has no known cause. The sample table shows some 140,000 clones, and 85% to 90% are seen once. The ten most abundant clones make up approximately 8% of the sample. Sequenced: PBMCs. These receptors originate from a man aged 50-59 years with head and neck cancer.

The chain couples TRBV7-2 to TRBJ1-2; D call uncertain. The V gene lost 2 bases and the J gene lost 4 bases, with 11 bases spanning the gap. The CDR3 loop spans 14 amino acids. Germline lookup yields CDR1 SGHTA and CDR2 FQGNSA. The CDR3 loop is CASSLPIKAYGYTF. The DNA of the CDR3 is TGTGCCAGCAGCTTACCCATTAAGGCCTATGGCTACACCTTC. Full variable domain (rest looked up from reference TRBV7-2 and TRBJ1-2): GAGVSQSPSNKVTEKGKDVELRCDPISGHTALYWYRQSLGQGLEFLIYFQGNSAPDKSGLPSDRFSAERTGGSVSTLTIQRTQQEDSAVYLCASSLPIKAYGYTFGSGTRLTVV.

The chain joins TRBV7-2 to TRBJ1-1; no reliable D call. The CDR3 runs to 14 residues. Germline CDR1 and CDR2: SGHTA and FQGNSA. Trimming took 0 bases from V and 4 from J, leaving 9 bases between them. In nucleotides, the CDR3 is TGTGCCAGCAGCTTAGCGTGGGGAATCACTGAAGCTTTCTTT. It specifies CASSLAWGITEAFF.

The chain carries TRBV3-1 (or the pseudogene TRBV3-2) and TRBJ1-1, with 7 bases fitting TRBD1. V gave up 2 bases and J gave up 8 bases; unmatched junction bases: 8. Germline assignment: CDR1 LGHDT and CDR2 YNNKEL (reference sequence). The CDR3 has 14 residues. CDR3 in DNA: TGTGCCAGCAGCCAAATGACAGGGAACGTCGAAGCTTTCTTT. This encodes CASSQMTGNVEAFF.

The genes are TRBV3-1 (or the pseudogene TRBV3-2) and TRBJ2-1; 9 positions match TRBD2. The CDR3 is 16 amino acids. V gave up 4 bases and J gave up 5 bases; unmatched junction bases: 9. The germline gives CDR1 LGHDT, CDR2 YNNKEL (reference sequence). The CDR3 DNA follows: TGTGCCAGCAGCCGGGCCCTAGCGGGAAACCACAATGAGCAGTTCTTC. It yields the protein CASSRALAGNHNEQFF.

This chain uses TRBV3-1 (or the pseudogene TRBV3-2) with TRBJ1-2; tentative D call: TRBD1 (5 bases). This CDR3 spans 15 amino acids. Per the germline V gene, CDR1 is LGHDT and CDR2 is YNNKEL (reference sequence). V was shortened by 0 bases and J by 8 bases, with 16 bases between the two germline ends. This chain's CDR3 is CASSQDWDGKGGYTF. In DNA, the CDR3 is TGTGCCAGCAGCCAAGATTGGGACGGTAAGGGCGGCTACACCTTC.

CDR3 region: CASSSIGGLRPLHF. DNA of the CDR3: TGTGCCAGCAGCTCCATAGGGGGTTTACGACCCCTCCACTTT. The gene calls are TRBV7-9 and TRBJ1-6, with TRBD1 as a possible D gene (6 bases). This CDR3 is 14 amino acids long. Germline V gene lookup returns CDR1 SEHNR and CDR2 FQNEAQ (reference sequence). V lost 4 bases and J lost 12, with 16 bases in between. Full variable domain (rest looked up from reference TRBV7-9 and TRBJ1-6): DTGVSQNPRHKITKRGQNVTFRCDPISEHNRLYWYRQTLGQGPEFLTYFQNEAQLEKSRLLSDRFSAERPKGSFSTLEIQRTEQGDSAMYLCASSSIGGLRPLHFGNGTRLTVT.

The rearrangement links TRBV7-2 to TRBJ2-7; D remains unclear. V was cut by 5 bases and J by 3 bases, with 20 bases left in between. The CDR3 consists of 16 residues. The germline gives CDR1 SGHTA, CDR2 FQGNSA. CDR3: CASSPEKVRPYYEQYF. For the CDR3, the DNA is TGTGCCAGCAGCCCTGAAAAGGTACGCCCCTACTACGAGCAGTACTTC.

This chain connects TRBV6-5 to TRBJ1-6; a possible D gene is TRBD1 (6 bases). Germline V lookup: CDR1 MNHEY, CDR2 SVGAGI. The length of the CDR3 is 14 residues. Trimming removed 6 bases from V and 10 bases from J, with 16 bases in between. In nucleotides, the CDR3 is TGTGCCAGCAGAGGTAGCAGGGGAGGATCACCCCTCCACTTT. Residues: CASRGSRGGSPLHF.

As regards this clone: Other nucleotide sequences from this sample produce the same CDR3. The chain has TRBV19 and TRBJ2-1; 11 bases fit TRBD2. The germline gives CDR1 LNHDA, CDR2 SQIVND (reference sequence). Losses at the gene ends were 3 bases for V and 3 bases for J; bases not matched to a gene: 4. The CDR3 is 16 amino acids. The CDR3 protein is CASSILAGGSYNEQFF. CDR3 coding DNA: TGTGCCAGTAGTATTCTAGCGGGGGGAAGCTACAATGAGCAGTTCTTC. Full variable domain (missing parts from reference TRBV19 and TRBJ2-1): DGGITQSPKYLFRKEGQNVTLSCEQNLNHDAMYWYRQDPGQGLRLIYYSQIVNDFQKGDIAEGYSVSREKKESFPLTVTSAQKNPTAFYLCASSILAGGSYNEQFFGPGTRLTVL.

The V gene is TRBV7-2, the J gene TRBJ2-1; D is unresolved. V lost 5 bases and J 8 bases, leaving 13 bases between the germline ends. The CDR3 has 13 residues. Per germline, CDR1 SGHTA and CDR2 FQGNSA. The CDR3 bases are TGTGCCAGCAGCCCTCTGTCTAGGTATGAGCAGTTCTTC. The encoded protein is CASSPLSRYEQFF.

The chain is built from TRBV5-1 and TRBJ2-1; 7 bases match TRBD2. The germline CDR1 and CDR2 sequences are SGHRS and YFSETQ. With V trimmed by 5 bases and J by 0 bases, 17 bases remained unmatched. The CDR3 is 19 residues long. CDR3 sequence reads: CASRPRTRGVRSSYNEQFF. The CDR3 DNA is TGCGCCAGCAGACCGAGGACTAGAGGAGTTAGGAGCTCCTACAATGAGCAGTTCTTC.

The J gene is TRBJ2-7, the V gene TRBV7-9; D not certain. Germline V gives CDR1 SEHNR, CDR2 FQNEAQ (reference sequence). V was pared by 5 bases and J by 1 base, with 15 bases between. The CDR3 consists of 15 residues. DNA for the CDR3: TGTGCCAGCAGCCGCCGGGCAGGACGGTCCTACGAGCAGTACTTC. The encoded protein is CASSRRAGRSYEQYF.

CDR3 loop: CASSPPGAWDTEAFF. The DNA for the CDR3 is TGTGCCAGCTCACCACCGGGCGCATGGGACACTGAAGCTTTCTTT. The chain recombines TRBV18 with TRBJ1-1; no firm D call. Germline CDR1 KGHSH, CDR2 LQKENI. V lost 0 bases to trimming and J lost 3 bases, with 11 bases between them. This CDR3 is 15 amino acids long.

This chain uses TRBV29-1 with TRBJ2-7; maybe TRBD2 (5 bases). The CDR3 covers 13 residues. Germline V gene data show CDR1 as SQVTM and CDR2 as ANQGSEA. Trimming left V 8 bases short and J 3 bases short, with 17 bases between. The CDR3 loop is CSFTYGRDYEQYF. In DNA, the CDR3 is TGCAGCTTCACATATGGACGGGACTACGAGCAGTACTTC.

The genes are TRBV9 and TRBJ1-4, with D tentatively TRBD1 (5 bases). Germline V CDR1 and CDR2: SGDLS, YYNGEE. The CDR3 loop spans 15 amino acids. V lost 0 bases, J lost 8 bases, and 14 bases lay in between. CDR3 protein: CASSVGTGGGEKLFF. CDR3 in DNA: TGTGCCAGCAGCGTAGGTACCGGGGGAGGCGAAAAACTGTTTTTT.

The V and J genes are TRBV6-5 and TRBJ1-2; D is unresolved. V was trimmed by 2 bases and J by 4 bases, leaving 17 bases between them. This CDR3 has 16 amino acids. The germline V gene encodes CDR1 MNHEY and CDR2 SVGAGI. The DNA for the CDR3 is TGTGCCAGCAGTTACGGTCTTCCCGGGTTGCTCTATGGCTACACCTTC. It codes for CASSYGLPGLLYGYTF.

V usage is TRBV25-1 and J usage is TRBJ1-2; TRBD1 agrees at 8 bases. Germline V CDR1 and CDR2: MGHDK, SYGVNS. Trimming at V came to 1 base and at J to 4 bases, leaving 8 bases not matched to a gene. The CDR3 loop spans 16 amino acids. The CDR3 coding sequence is TGTGCCAGCAGTGAATCCCCCCAGGACAGGGTCTATGGCTACACCTTC. This encodes CASSESPQDRVYGYTF.

In this sample, this clone turned up once. This sequence joins TRBV28 and TRBJ2-5; possibly TRBD1 for D (5 bases). CDR1 and CDR2 (germline): MDHEN, SYDVKM. Trimming removed 3 bases at V and 6 bases at J, with 14 bases between. CDR3 length: 14 amino acids. The CDR3 coding sequence is TGTGCCAGCAGTTTGTTCCAGGGTGGGCAGACCCAGTACTTC. Translated, it gives CASSLFQGGQTQYF.

This sequence joins TRBV9 and TRBJ1-1; D uncertain. The CDR3 has 14 amino acids. CDR1 and CDR2 from the germline V gene are SGDLS and YYNGEE. Trimming took 0 bases from V and 4 from J, leaving 10 bases between them. In nucleotides, the CDR3 is TGTGCCAGCAGCGTAGCCTCTGTTACCACTGAAGCTTTCTTT. This translates into CASSVASVTTEAFF.

The chain recombines TRBV5-1 with TRBJ2-7; 8 positions match TRBD2. The CDR3 totals 15 residues. V lost 0 bases and J lost 5; bases outside the gene matches: 7. Germline V gene data show CDR1 as SGHRS and CDR2 as YFSETQ. CDR3 DNA sequence: TGCGCCAGCAGCTTGGTGGGGCGGGAGGCGGACGAGCAGTACTTC. It translates to CASSLVGREADEQYF.

This rearrangement joins TRBV3-1 (or the pseudogene TRBV3-2) to TRBJ2-7, with TRBD1 as a possible D gene (5 bases). The V end lost 1 base, the J end lost 0 bases, and 13 bases lay between the germline ends. The CDR3 has 16 amino acids. Germline V CDR1 and CDR2: LGHDT, YNNKEL (reference sequence). Written as DNA, the CDR3 is TGTGCCAGCAGCCAAGCTCCAGGGTTGAGCTCCTACGAGCAGTACTTC. Protein sequence: CASSQAPGLSSYEQYF.

The chain joins TRBV5-1 to TRBJ2-3; 9 positions match TRBD1. Looked up from germline, CDR1 is SGHRS and CDR2 is YFSETQ. The CDR3 has 14 amino acids. V trimming: 4 bases; J trimming: 4 bases; junction bases outside the gene matches: 4. The CDR3 nucleotides are TGCGCCAGCAGCCTAACAGGGGGCGCAGATACGCAGTATTTT. It is translated as CASSLTGGADTQYF.

The chain uses TRBV5-4 and TRBJ1-2, with D perhaps TRBD1 (5 bases). Germline assignment: CDR1 SGHNT and CDR2 YYREEE (reference sequence). The CDR3 totals 13 residues. The V end was cut by 3 bases, the J end by 7 bases, with 13 bases between. The DNA of the CDR3 is TGTGCCAGCAGCTCGGGACTGAGGGGTGGCTACACCTTC. Its protein product is CASSSGLRGGYTF.

The chain employs TRBV7-9 and TRBJ2-1, with D uncertain. Looked up from germline, CDR1 is SEHNR and CDR2 is FQNEAQ (reference sequence). The CDR3 length is 15 residues. The V end was cut by 8 bases, the J end by 6 bases, with 20 bases between. This CDR3 reads CASGHEPLVLNEQFF. For the CDR3, the DNA is TGTGCCAGCGGCCACGAACCCCTGGTTCTCAATGAGCAGTTCTTC.